These 16 T cell receptor beta chains share one sample of origin, sequenced in a study of breast tumors, draining lymph nodes, adjacent tissues. TCRdb called the multiplex PCR reads again in MiXCR, with one record for every CDR3 protein. The table shows 26,000 or so distinct CDR3 sequences, with about 24% occurring only once. Source material: breast tumor tissue. The origin of the receptors is a female donor with breast cancer. Some clones in this sample may be carry-over from other donors' samples.

This clonotype appeared many times. The V and J genes are TRBV5-1 and TRBJ2-7, with TRBD1 matching over 8 bases. V dropped 3 bases and J dropped 2; count of bases not matched to a gene: 7. Germline values: CDR1 SGHRS, CDR2 YFSETQ. The CDR3 contains 15 residues. CDR3 residues: CASSSRTGFTYEQYF. CDR3 in DNA: TGCGCCAGCAGCTCCAGGACAGGGTTTACCTACGAGCAGTACTTC.

This clonotype was observed at least ten times. The chain recombines TRBV3-1 with TRBJ2-1, with 11 bases fitting TRBD1. CDR3 size: 16 residues. Trimming took 0 bases from V and 6 from J; bases not matched to a gene: 4. Germline V CDR1 and CDR2: LGHDT, YNNKEL (reference sequence). Here the CDR3 DNA reads TGTGCCAGCAGCCAAGAGAGGACAGGGGGCTTCAATGAGCAGTTCTTC. It encodes CASSQERTGGFNEQFF.

This clonotype has ten or more counts. The rearrangement joins TRBV6-1 to TRBJ2-1; 7 nucleotides match TRBD2. The germline V gene has CDR1 MNHNS and CDR2 SASEGT. V shed 4 bases and J 6 bases; nucleotides not matched to a gene: 9. This CDR3 comprises 15 residues. CDR3: CASSVGRGTFNEQFF. CDR3 DNA: TGTGCCAGCAGTGTCGGGCGGGGGACCTTCAATGAGCAGTTCTTC.

The V gene is TRBV7-2, the J gene TRBJ2-3, with D uncertain. There are 14 residues in the CDR3. V was clipped by 5 bases and J by 0 bases, with 9 bases between them. Germline V gene data show CDR1 as SGHTA and CDR2 as FQGNSA. CDR3 amino acids: CASSPQTSTDTQYF. As DNA, the CDR3 is TGTGCCAGCAGCCCACAAACTAGCACAGATACGCAGTATTTT.

CDR3 in DNA: TGTGCCAGCAGCGAGGGACAGGATCGTGGCTACACCTTC. It encodes CASSEGQDRGYTF. This sequence joins TRBV6-6 and TRBJ1-2, with 8 bases fitting TRBD1. Germline V gene lookup returns CDR1 MNHNY and CDR2 SVGAGI (reference sequence). The V and J ends lost 6 bases and 7 bases, in that order; junction bases with no gene match: 7. The CDR3 spans 13 residues.

The J gene is TRBJ1-1, the V gene TRBV4-1; the D is unclear. In germline, CDR1 is MGHRA, CDR2 YSYEKL. The V gene lost 1 base and the J gene lost 0 bases, with 21 bases spanning the gap. This CDR3 spans 19 amino acids. CDR3 residues: CASSQGGLDRVGVNTEAFF. The CDR3 DNA is TGCGCCAGCAGCCAAGGTGGGCTAGACCGGGTTGGGGTGAACACTGAAGCTTTCTTT.

In its sample, this clonotype is medium-sized. The chain uses TRBV5-1 and TRBJ1-2, with D tentatively TRBD1 (6 bases). This CDR3 contains 17 residues. Trimming pared 0 bases from V and 5 bases from J, leaving 20 bases between. Germline CDR1 SGHRS, CDR2 YFSETQ. The CDR3 here is CASSLVGAGALQYGYTF. The DNA for the CDR3 is TGCGCCAGCAGCTTGGTCGGGGCAGGGGCCCTTCAATATGGCTACACCTTC.

The chain combines TRBV2 with TRBJ2-7; TRBD1 matches 11 bases. The CDR3 totals 13 residues. Per germline, CDR1 SNHLY and CDR2 FYNNEI. Unmatched junction bases numbered 1, after V lost 9 bases and J lost 0 bases. The CDR3 DNA reads TGTGCCAGGGGACAGGGGGACTCCTACGAGCAGTACTTC. Amino acids: CARGQGDSYEQYF.

There are many counts of this clonotype. The V call is TRBV3-1, the J call TRBJ2-1, with D tentatively TRBD2 (6 bases). This CDR3 spans 13 amino acids. Germline CDR1 reads LGHDT; CDR2 reads YNNKEL (reference sequence). V was trimmed by 4 bases and J by 10 bases, leaving 14 bases between them. CDR3: CASSLAGLPEQFF. The CDR3 DNA is TGTGCCAGCAGCCTTGCGGGACTTCCGGAGCAGTTCTTC.

This clonotype was seen only a few times. A much larger clone differs by one base, so this may be a read error. The chain is built from TRBV20-1 and TRBJ2-5, with D unclear. Looked up from germline, CDR1 is DFQATT and CDR2 is SNEGSKA (reference sequence). The CDR3 consists of 11 residues. Here the CDR3 reads CSARDYETRYF. In DNA, the CDR3 is TGCAGTGCTAGAGATTACGAGACCCGGTACTTC.

Many counts were recorded for this clonotype. The gene calls are TRBV20-1 and TRBJ2-7; D not resolved. Germline CDR1 and CDR2: DFQATT and SNEGSKA (reference sequence). Trimming removed 6 bases from V and 2 bases from J, with 17 bases in between. This CDR3 is 14 amino acids long. This chain's CDR3 is CSAPGPYVAYEQYF. The CDR3 nucleotides are TGCAGTGCCCCTGGCCCATATGTCGCCTACGAGCAGTACTTC.

The chain is built from TRBV2 and TRBJ2-5, with no clear D. Trimming pared 4 bases from V and 5 bases from J, leaving 5 bases between. In germline, CDR1 is SNHLY, CDR2 FYNNEI. The length of the CDR3 is 11 residues. The DNA of the CDR3 is TGTGCCAGCAGTGGCCGGGAGACCCAGTACTTC. Translating it yields CASSGRETQYF.

This clonotype was counted many times. The rearrangement joins TRBV30 to TRBJ2-7; D gene uncertain. Germline V gene sequence: CDR1 GTSNPN, CDR2 SVGIG (reference sequence). V was trimmed by 3 bases and J by 1 base, leaving 7 bases between them. This CDR3 contains 12 residues. The CDR3 DNA reads as TGTGCCTGGAGACCTATGTCCTACGAGCAGTACTTC. Amino acid sequence: CAWRPMSYEQYF.

About this clonotype itself: At one end the junction does not follow the germline gene, possibly because of a read error. V gene TRBV24-1 combines with J gene TRBJ2-3; TRBD2 might be the D (5 bases). The CDR3 consists of 14 residues. Per the germline V gene, CDR1 is KGHDR and CDR2 is SFDVKD. The CDR3 here is CATSGPSGTDTLYF. CDR3 bases: TGTGCCACCAGTGGTCCCAGCGGCACAGATACGCTGTATTTT.

This clonotype was found many times. V is TRBV19 and J is TRBJ2-1; weak D call: TRBD2 (6 bases). Germline V gene sequence: CDR1 LNHDA, CDR2 SQIVND (reference sequence). This CDR3 comprises 14 residues. V gave up 3 bases and J gave up 9 bases, with 15 bases separating them. The CDR3 sequence is CASSIGLNPSEQFF. CDR3 nucleotides: TGTGCCAGTAGTATTGGACTAAACCCTAGTGAGCAGTTCTTC. Full variable domain (rest looked up from reference TRBV19 and TRBJ2-1): DGGITQSPKYLFRKEGQNVTLSCEQNLNHDAMYWYRQDPGQGLRLIYYSQIVNDFQKGDIAEGYSVSREKKESFPLTVTSAQKNPTAFYLCASSIGLNPSEQFFGPGTRLTVL.

This clonotype appeared many times. Germline and junction disagree at one end, which may indicate a read error. The chain recombines TRBV28 with TRBJ2-3, with 10 bases matching TRBD2. Looked up from germline, CDR1 is MDHEN and CDR2 is SYDVKM. The CDR3 contains 12 residues. CDR3 residues: CASSLGPTSGNF. The CDR3 DNA is TGTGCCAGCAGTTTGGGCCCCACTAGCGGGAATTTT. Supplemented by reference TRBV28 and TRBJ2-3, the full variable domain reads DVKVTQSSRYLVKRTGEKVFLECVQDMDHENMFWYRQDPGLGLRLIYFSYDVKMKEKGDIPEGYSVSREKKERFSLILESASTNQTSMYLCASSLGPTSGNFGPGTRLTVL.